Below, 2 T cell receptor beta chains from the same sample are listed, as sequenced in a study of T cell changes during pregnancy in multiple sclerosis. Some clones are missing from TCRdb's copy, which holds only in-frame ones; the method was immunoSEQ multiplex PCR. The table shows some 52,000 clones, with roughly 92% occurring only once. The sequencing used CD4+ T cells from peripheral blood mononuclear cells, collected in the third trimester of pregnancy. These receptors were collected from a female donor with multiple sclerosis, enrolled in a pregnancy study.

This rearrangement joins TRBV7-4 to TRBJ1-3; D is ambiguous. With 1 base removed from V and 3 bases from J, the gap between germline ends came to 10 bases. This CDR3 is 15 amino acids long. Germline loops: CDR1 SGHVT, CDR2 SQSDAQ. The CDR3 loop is CASSLEITVGNTIYF. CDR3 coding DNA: TGTGCCAGCAGCTTAGAGATAACAGTTGGAAACACCATATATTTT.

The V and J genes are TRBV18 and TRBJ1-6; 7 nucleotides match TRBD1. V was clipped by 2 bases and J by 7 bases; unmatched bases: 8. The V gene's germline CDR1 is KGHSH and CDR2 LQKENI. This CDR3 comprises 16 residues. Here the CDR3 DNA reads TGTGCCAGCTCACCAGTTACAGGGGTTGACAATTCACCCCTCCACTTT. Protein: CASSPVTGVDNSPLHF.